This is a list of T cell receptor beta chains from one sample in a study of OX40 agonist ivuxolimab in advanced cancers. Some clones are missing from TCRdb's copy, which holds only in-frame ones; the method was immunoSEQ multiplex PCR. Among under 85,000 clones listed, about 90% were seen once. The sequenced sample was CD4+ or CD8+ T cells sorted from blood, obtained in a trial of the OX40 agonist ivuxolimab. These TCRs come from an adult with an advanced solid tumor such as melanoma, head and neck, liver or kidney cancer. Both conserved end residues are part of each CDR3. A D gene is named only where the DNA matches it firmly. Size tells how often a clone was seen (once, few, many) or the class of an expanded clone, and some rows leave it out.

D gene	J gene	V gene	clone size	CDR3 DNA	CDR3 protein
TRBD2	TRBJ2-5	TRBV4-2	-	TGTGCCAGCAGCCAAGGAAGAGCGGGAGGACCAACAGGCACCCAGTACTTC	CASSQGRAGGPTGTQYF
-	TRBJ2-5	TRBV10-1	-	TGCGCCAGCAGTGAGGCCACCGGGGGGCTAGAGACCCAGTACTTC	CASSEATGGLETQYF
TRBD1	TRBJ2-5	TRBV12-5	-	TGTGCTAGTGGTTCCCGGACAGGGGGGCCAGAGACCCAGTACTTC	CASGSRTGGPETQYF
TRBD1	TRBJ1-1	TRBV18	-	TGTGCCAGCTCTACCTGGGACAGGGGTGGTCCTGAAGCTTTCTTT	CASSTWDRGGPEAFF
-	TRBJ2-7	TRBV2	-	TGTGCCAGCAGTGGAGAAGGGGCGGGGGAGCAGTACTTC	CASSGEGAGEQYF
TRBD2	TRBJ2-5	TRBV6-6	-	TGTGCCAGCCTCAGTGGGGGAGGGGAGACCCAGTACTTC	CASLSGGGETQYF
-	TRBJ1-5	TRBV2	once	TGTGCCAGCCAGGGTGGCCCCGAGATGTCCCAGCATTTT	CASQGGPEMSQHF
-	TRBJ1-2	TRBV27	-	TGTGCCAGCAGTTTATCGTGGGGTGGCTATGGCTACACCTTC	CASSLSWGGYGYTF
-	TRBJ1-2	TRBV6-5	once	TGTGCCAGCAGGAGGGACTCCCGCTATGGCTACACCTTC	CASRRDSRYGYTF
TRBD2	TRBJ2-3	TRBV5-1	-	TGCGCCAGCAGCTTGGGTGTAGCGGGACGGAGGTACACAGATACGCAGTATTTT	CASSLGVAGRRYTDTQYF
TRBD1	TRBJ1-2	TRBV5-6	-	TGTGCCAGCAGCTTACAGGGGGGAACTAACTATGGCTACACCTTC	CASSLQGGTNYGYTF
-	TRBJ1-3	TRBV6-1	-	TGTGCCAGCAGTGAAGGGAGAGGGACTGGAAACACCATATATTTT	CASSEGRGTGNTIYF
-	TRBJ2-3	TRBV5-1	few	TGCGCCAGCAGCTTGGACCCTGGGGCCACAGATACGCAGTATTTT	CASSLDPGATDTQYF
TRBD1	TRBJ1-2	TRBV4-2	-	TGTGCCAGCAGCCACTCTACGGGACAGGGAAACTATGGCTACACCTTC	CASSHSTGQGNYGYTF
-	TRBJ1-2	TRBV5-1	-	TGCGCCAGCAGCTCTGACGGAAACTATGGCTACACCTTC	CASSSDGNYGYTF
-	TRBJ2-5	TRBV7-7	-	TGTGCTAGCAGCTTTTACCAGACCCAAGAGACCCAGTACTTC	CASSFYQTQETQYF
-	TRBJ1-4	TRBV9	few	TGTGCCAGCAGCAGAGGGTTAGGTAATGAAAAACTGTTTTTT	CASSRGLGNEKLFF
-	TRBJ1-3	TRBV5-5	-	TGTGCCAGCAGCTTGGGGGAAGGGTATGAAAACACCATATATTTT	CASSLGEGYENTIYF
-	TRBJ2-5	TRBV30	-	TGTGCCTGGAGTCCCACCTGGGAGACCCAGTACTTC	CAWSPTWETQYF
TRBD1	TRBJ2-3	TRBV29-1	-	TGCAGCGTGGCAGGACAGGGAGCAGATACGCAGTATTTT	CSVAGQGADTQYF
-	TRBJ1-2	TRBV28	-	TGTGCCAGCAGTTCCGGCGACGGCGTCTATGGCTACACCTTC	CASSSGDGVYGYTF
-	TRBJ2-3	TRBV19	few	TGTGCCAGTAGTATAGGGGGTCGGGTCACAGATACGCAGTATTTT	CASSIGGRVTDTQYF
-	TRBJ2-6	TRBV6-6	-	TGTGCCAGCAGCCCCAGTGGCTCTGGGGCCAACGTCCTGACTTTC	CASSPSGSGANVLTF
TRBD1	TRBJ1-2	TRBV20-1	-	TGCAGTGCTCTGGGACAGGATGGCTACACCTTC	CSALGQDGYTF
TRBD1	TRBJ2-1	TRBV7-9	-	TGTGCCAGCAGCCCTAAGGAGACAGGGTACCTCAATGAGCAGTTCTTC	CASSPKETGYLNEQFF
TRBD1	TRBJ1-1	TRBV2	-	TGTGCCAGCAGGGTCCAGGGGGTAGGCACTGAAGCTTTCTTT	CASRVQGVGTEAFF
-	TRBJ2-1	TRBV7-3	-	TGTGCCAGCAGCTTAACGTCTAGTGGCAATGAGCAGTTCTTC	CASSLTSSGNEQFF
TRBD1	TRBJ2-6	TRBV5-1	-	TGCGCCAGCAGCGATTACAGGGGGCGACCTGGGGCCAACGTCCTGACTTTC	CASSDYRGRPGANVLTF
TRBD2	TRBJ2-1	TRBV19	-	TGTGCCAGTAGTCAACGGCGGGAGGGCTATTCATATGAGCAGTTCTTC	CASSQRREGYSYEQFF
-	TRBJ2-2	TRBV5-8	-	TGTGCCAGCACCGGAGGAGGGGGGGCCGGGGAGCTGTTTTTT	CASTGGGGAGELFF
TRBD2	TRBJ2-6	TRBV5-4	-	TGTGCCAGCAGCTTGGCCCCAGCGGGAGATTCTGGGGCCAACGTCCTGACTTTC	CASSLAPAGDSGANVLTF
-	TRBJ1-1	TRBV28	-	TGTGCCAGCACCCCGAACAGGGAGGAAGCTTTCTTT	CASTPNREEAFF
TRBD2	TRBJ2-7	TRBV2	once	TGTGCCAGCAAACTAGCGGGAGCATTCTACGAGCAGTACTTC	CASKLAGAFYEQYF
TRBD2	TRBJ2-1	TRBV18	-	TGTGCCAGCTCACCACCGGGCGGGAGGAGGATGAATGAGCAGTTCTTC	CASSPPGGRRMNEQFF
-	TRBJ1-1	TRBV30	-	TGTGCCTGGAGCCCTGAGATGAACACTGAAGCTTTCTTT	CAWSPEMNTEAFF
-	TRBJ2-2	TRBV7-3	-	TGTGCCAGCAGCTTAACCGGCACCGGGGAGCTGTTTTTT	CASSLTGTGELFF
-	TRBJ1-5	TRBV6-6	-	TGTGCCAGCAGTTACTCGAAAGGGCAGCCCCAGCATTTT	CASSYSKGQPQHF
TRBD1	TRBJ1-3	TRBV28	-	TGTGCCAGCAGCCCAGGGGGAGAATCTGGAAACACCATATATTTT	CASSPGGESGNTIYF